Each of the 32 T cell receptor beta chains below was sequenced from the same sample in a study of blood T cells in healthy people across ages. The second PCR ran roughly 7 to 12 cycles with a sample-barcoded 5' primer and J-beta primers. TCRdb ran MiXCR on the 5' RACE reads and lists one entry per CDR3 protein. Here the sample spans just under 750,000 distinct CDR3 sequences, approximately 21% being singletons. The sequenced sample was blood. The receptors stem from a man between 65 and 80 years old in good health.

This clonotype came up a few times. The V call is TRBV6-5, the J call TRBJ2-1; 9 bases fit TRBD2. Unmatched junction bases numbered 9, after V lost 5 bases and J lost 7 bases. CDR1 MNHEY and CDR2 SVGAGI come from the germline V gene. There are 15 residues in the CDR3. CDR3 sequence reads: CASSLSGSERNEQFF. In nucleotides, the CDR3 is TGTGCCAGCAGTCTTAGCGGGAGCGAGAGAAATGAGCAGTTCTTC.

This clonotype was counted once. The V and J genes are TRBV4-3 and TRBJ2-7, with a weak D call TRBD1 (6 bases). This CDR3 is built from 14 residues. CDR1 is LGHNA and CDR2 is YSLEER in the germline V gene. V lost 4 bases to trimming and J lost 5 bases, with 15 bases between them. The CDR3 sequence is CASSPELGGHEQYF. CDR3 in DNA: TGCGCCAGCAGCCCGGAACTTGGGGGCCACGAGCAGTACTTC.

Here the CDR3 reads CASSQSRGQETQYF. CDR3 coding DNA: TGTGCCAGCAGCCAATCCAGGGGACAAGAGACCCAGTACTTC. J is TRBJ2-5 and V is TRBV3-1, with D possibly matching TRBD1 (6 bases). This CDR3 region has 14 residues. Germline V gene lookup returns CDR1 LGHDT and CDR2 YNNKEL (reference sequence). V lost 2 bases and J 2 bases, leaving 9 bases between the germline ends.

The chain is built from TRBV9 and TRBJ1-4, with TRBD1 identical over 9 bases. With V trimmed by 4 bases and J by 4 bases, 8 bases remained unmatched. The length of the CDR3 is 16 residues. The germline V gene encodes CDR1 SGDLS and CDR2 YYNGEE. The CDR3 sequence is CASSPHPGQGNEKLFF. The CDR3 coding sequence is TGTGCCAGCAGCCCGCATCCGGGACAGGGTAATGAAAAACTGTTTTTT.

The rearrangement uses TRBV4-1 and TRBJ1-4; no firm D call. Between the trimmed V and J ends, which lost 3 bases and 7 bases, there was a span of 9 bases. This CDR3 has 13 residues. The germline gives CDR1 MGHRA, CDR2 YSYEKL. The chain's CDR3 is CASSQARGEKLFF. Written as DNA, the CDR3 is TGCGCCAGCAGCCAGGCCCGGGGTGAAAAACTGTTTTTT.

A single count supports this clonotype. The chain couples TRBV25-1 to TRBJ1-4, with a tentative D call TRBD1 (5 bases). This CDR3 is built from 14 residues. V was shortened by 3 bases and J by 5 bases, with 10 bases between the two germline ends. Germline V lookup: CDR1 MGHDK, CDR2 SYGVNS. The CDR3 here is CASSEPRANEKLFF. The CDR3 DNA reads TGTGCCAGCAGTGAGCCCAGGGCCAATGAAAAACTGTTTTTT.

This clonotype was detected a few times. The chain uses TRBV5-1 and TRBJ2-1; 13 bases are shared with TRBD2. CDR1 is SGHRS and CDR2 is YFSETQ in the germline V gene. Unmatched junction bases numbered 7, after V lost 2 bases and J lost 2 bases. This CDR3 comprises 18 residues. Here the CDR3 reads CASSLGGGTSGTYNEQFF. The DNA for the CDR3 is TGCGCCAGCAGCTTAGGAGGAGGGACTAGCGGGACCTACAATGAGCAGTTCTTC.

The CDR3 region has the DNA TGCAGTGCCCGCCCAGGGTTCGCAGATACGCAGTATTTT. This encodes CSARPGFADTQYF. The chain carries TRBV20-1 and TRBJ2-3; D is possibly TRBD1 (5 bases). The CDR3 sequence is 13 residues long. V was clipped by 6 bases and J by 4 bases, with 14 bases between them. The germline gives CDR1 DFQATT, CDR2 SNEGSKA (reference sequence).

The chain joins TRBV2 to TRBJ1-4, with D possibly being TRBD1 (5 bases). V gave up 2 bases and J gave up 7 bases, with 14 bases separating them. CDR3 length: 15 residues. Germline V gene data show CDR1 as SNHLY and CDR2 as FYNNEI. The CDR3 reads CASSEKGLRSEKLFF. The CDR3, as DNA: TGTGCCAGCAGTGAAAAGGGACTTCGGAGTGAAAAACTGTTTTTT. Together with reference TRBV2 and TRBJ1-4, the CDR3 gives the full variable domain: EPEVTQTPSHQVTQMGQEVILRCVPISNHLYFYWYRQILGQKVEFLVSFYNNEISEKSEIFDDQFSVERPDGSNFTLKIRSTKLEDSAMYFCASSEKGLRSEKLFFGSGTQLSVL.

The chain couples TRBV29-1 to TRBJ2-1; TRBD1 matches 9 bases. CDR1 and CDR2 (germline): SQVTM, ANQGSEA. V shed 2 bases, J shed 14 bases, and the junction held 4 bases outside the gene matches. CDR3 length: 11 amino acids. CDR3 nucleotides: TGCAGCGTTGAACTGAGACAGGGGGAGTTCTTC. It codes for CSVELRQGEFF.

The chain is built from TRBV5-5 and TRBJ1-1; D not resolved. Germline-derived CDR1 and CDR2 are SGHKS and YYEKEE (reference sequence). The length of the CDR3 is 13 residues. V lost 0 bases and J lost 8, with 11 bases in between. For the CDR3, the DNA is TGTGCCAGCAGCTTGGAGGCGAGCGACGAAGCTTTCTTT. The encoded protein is CASSLEASDEAFF.

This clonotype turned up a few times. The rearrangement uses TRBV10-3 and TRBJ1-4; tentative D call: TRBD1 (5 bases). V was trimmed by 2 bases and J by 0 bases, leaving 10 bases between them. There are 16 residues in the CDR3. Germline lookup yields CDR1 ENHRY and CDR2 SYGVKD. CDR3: CAISERQGATNEKLFF. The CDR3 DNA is TGTGCCATCAGTGAGAGGCAGGGTGCAACTAATGAAAAACTGTTTTTT.

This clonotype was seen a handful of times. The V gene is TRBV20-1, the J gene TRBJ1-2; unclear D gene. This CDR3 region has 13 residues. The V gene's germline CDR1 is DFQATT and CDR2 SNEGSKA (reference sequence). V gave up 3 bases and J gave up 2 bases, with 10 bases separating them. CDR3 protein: CSASIQSNYGYTF. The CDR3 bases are TGCAGTGCTAGCATACAGTCGAACTATGGCTACACCTTC.

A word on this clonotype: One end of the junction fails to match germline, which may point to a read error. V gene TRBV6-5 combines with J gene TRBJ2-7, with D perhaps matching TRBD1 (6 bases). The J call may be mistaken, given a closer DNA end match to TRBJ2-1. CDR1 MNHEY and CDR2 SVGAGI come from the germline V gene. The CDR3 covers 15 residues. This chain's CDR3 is CSSRTPGQQYNEQFF. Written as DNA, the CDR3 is TGTTCCAGCAGGACCCCCGGACAGCAATACAATGAGCAGTTCTTC.

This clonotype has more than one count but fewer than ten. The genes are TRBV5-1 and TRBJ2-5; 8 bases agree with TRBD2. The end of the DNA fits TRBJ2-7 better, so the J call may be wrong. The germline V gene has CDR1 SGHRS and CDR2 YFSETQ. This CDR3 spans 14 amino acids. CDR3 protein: CASSQRGKTYEQYF. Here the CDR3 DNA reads TGCGCCAGCAGTCAGCGGGGGAAAACCTACGAGCAGTACTTC.

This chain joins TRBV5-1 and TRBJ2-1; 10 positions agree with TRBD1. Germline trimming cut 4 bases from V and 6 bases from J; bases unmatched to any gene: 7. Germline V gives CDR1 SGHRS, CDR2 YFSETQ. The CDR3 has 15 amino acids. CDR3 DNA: TGCGCCAGCAGCCTTTCCGGGACAGGGGTCAATGAGCAGTTCTTC. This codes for CASSLSGTGVNEQFF.

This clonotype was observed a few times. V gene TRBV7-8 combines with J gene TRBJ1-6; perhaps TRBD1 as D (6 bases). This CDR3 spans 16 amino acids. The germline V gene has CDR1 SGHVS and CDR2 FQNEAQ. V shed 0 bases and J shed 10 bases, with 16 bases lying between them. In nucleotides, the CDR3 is TGTGCCAGCAGCTTAGCGGGAGCAGGGGATCGGTCACCCCTCCACTTT. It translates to CASSLAGAGDRSPLHF.

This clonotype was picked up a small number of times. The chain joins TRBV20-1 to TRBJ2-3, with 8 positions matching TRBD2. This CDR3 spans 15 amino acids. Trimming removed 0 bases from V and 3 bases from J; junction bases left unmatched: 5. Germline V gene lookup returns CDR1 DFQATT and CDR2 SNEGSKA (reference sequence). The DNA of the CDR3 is TGCAGTGCTAGAGAACCAGCGGGAGCGACAGATACGCAGTATTTT. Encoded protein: CSAREPAGATDTQYF.

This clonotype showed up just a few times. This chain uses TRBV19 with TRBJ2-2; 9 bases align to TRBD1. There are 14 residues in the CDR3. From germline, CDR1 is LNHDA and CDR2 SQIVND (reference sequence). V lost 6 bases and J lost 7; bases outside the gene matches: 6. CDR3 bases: TGTGCCAGTAGAGGACAGGGGCGCGGCGGGGAGCTGTTTTTT. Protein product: CASRGQGRGGELFF.

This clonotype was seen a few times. CDR3 DNA sequence: TGTGCCAGCAGCTTGGGGGGGACTAGAAGAAGAGAGACCCAGTACTTC. Its protein product is CASSLGGTRRRETQYF. J is TRBJ2-5 and V is TRBV7-2; TRBD2 agrees at 8 bases. The CDR3 covers 16 residues. J gave up 4 bases and V 3 bases, and 10 bases lay outside the gene matches. Germline V gene data show CDR1 as SGHTA and CDR2 as FQGNSA.

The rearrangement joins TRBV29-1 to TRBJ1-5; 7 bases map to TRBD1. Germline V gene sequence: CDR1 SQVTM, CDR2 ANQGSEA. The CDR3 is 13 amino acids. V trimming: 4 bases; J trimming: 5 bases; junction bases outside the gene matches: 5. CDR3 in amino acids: CSVGDRDDQPQHF. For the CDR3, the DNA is TGCAGCGTTGGAGACAGGGACGATCAGCCCCAGCATTTT.

DNA of the CDR3: TGTGCCAGCAGTTATTTGACAGGGGGCTGGGCTGAAGCTTTCTTT. This gives the protein CASSYLTGGWAEAFF. The rearrangement joins TRBV3-1 to TRBJ1-1, with 10 bases fitting TRBD1. Germline CDR1 reads LGHDT; CDR2 reads YNNKEL (reference sequence). Trimming cost V 6 bases and J 6 bases; bases outside gene matches: 10. The length of the CDR3 is 15 residues. The entire variable domain, with the rest obtained from reference TRBV3-1 and TRBJ1-1, is as follows: DTAVSQTPKYLVTQMGNDKSIKCEQNLGHDTMYWYKQDSKKFLKIMFSYNNKELIINETVPNRFSPKSPDKAHLNLHINSLELGDSAVYFCASSYLTGGWAEAFFGQGTRLTVV.

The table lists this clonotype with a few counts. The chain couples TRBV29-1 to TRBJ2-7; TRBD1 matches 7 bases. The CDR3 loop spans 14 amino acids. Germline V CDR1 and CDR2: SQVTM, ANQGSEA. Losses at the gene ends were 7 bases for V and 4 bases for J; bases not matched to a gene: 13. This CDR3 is CSAELRTGRYEQYF. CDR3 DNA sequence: TGCAGCGCCGAACTACGGACAGGAAGATACGAGCAGTACTTC.

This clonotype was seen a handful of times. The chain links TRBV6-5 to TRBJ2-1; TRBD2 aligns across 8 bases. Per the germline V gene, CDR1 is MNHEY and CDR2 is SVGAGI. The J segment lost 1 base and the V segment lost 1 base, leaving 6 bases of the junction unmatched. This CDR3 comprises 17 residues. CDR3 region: CASSYYAQRESYNEQFF. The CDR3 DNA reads TGTGCCAGCAGTTACTACGCTCAGCGGGAGTCCTACAATGAGCAGTTCTTC.

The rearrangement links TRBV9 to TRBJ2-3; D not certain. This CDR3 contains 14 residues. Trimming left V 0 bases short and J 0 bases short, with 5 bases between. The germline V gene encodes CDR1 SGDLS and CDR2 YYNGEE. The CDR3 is CASSVDASTDTQYF. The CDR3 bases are TGTGCCAGCAGCGTAGACGCAAGCACAGATACGCAGTATTTT.

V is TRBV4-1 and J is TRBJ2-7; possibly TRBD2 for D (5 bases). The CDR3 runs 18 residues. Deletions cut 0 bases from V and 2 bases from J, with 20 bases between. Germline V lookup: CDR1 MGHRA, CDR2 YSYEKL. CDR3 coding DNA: TGCGCCAGCAGCCAAGATGAAGGGAAACGGGGTAGGGCCTACGAGCAGTACTTC. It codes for CASSQDEGKRGRAYEQYF.

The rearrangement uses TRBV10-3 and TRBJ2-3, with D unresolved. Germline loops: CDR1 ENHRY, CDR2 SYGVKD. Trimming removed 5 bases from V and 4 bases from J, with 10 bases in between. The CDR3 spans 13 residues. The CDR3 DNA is TGTGCCATCAGTTGGGAAATCTCAGATACGCAGTATTTT. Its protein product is CAISWEISDTQYF.

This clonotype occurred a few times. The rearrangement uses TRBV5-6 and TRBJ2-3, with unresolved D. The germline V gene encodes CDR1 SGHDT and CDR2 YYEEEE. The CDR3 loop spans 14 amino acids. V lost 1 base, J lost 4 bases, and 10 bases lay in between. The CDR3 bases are TGTGCCAGCAGCTTGAAGGGCCCCCCAGATACGCAGTATTTT. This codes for CASSLKGPPDTQYF.

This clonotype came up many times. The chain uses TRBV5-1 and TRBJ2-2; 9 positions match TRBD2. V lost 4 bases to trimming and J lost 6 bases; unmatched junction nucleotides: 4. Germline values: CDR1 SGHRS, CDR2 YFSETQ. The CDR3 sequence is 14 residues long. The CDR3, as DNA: TGCGCCAGCAGCCCGCGGACTAGCGCCGGGGAGCTGTTTTTT. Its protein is CASSPRTSAGELFF. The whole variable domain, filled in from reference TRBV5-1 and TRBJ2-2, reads KAGVTQTPRYLIKTRGQQVTLSCSPISGHRSVSWYQQTPGQGLQFLFEYFSETQRNKGNFPGRFSGRQFSNSRSEMNVSTLELGDSALYLCASSPRTSAGELFFGEGSRLTVL.

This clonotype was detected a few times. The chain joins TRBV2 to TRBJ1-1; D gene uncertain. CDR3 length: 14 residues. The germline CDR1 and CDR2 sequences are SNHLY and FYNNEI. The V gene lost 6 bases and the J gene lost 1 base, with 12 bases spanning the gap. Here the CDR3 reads CASSPGPRNTEAFF. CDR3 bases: TGTGCCAGCAGCCCCGGGCCCCGGAACACTGAAGCTTTCTTT. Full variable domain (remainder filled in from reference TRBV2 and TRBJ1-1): EPEVTQTPSHQVTQMGQEVILRCVPISNHLYFYWYRQILGQKVEFLVSFYNNEISEKSEIFDDQFSVERPDGSNFTLKIRSTKLEDSAMYFCASSPGPRNTEAFFGQGTRLTVV.

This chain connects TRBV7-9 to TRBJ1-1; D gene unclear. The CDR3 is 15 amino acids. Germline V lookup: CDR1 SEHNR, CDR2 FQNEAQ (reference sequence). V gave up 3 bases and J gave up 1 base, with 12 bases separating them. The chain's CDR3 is CASSFVSTANTEAFF. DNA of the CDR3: TGTGCCAGCAGCTTCGTTTCTACAGCGAACACTGAAGCTTTCTTT.

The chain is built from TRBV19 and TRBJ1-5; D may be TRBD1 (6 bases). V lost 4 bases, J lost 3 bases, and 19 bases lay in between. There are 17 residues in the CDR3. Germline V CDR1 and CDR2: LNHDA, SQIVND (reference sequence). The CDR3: CASSTVGAAPDNQPQHF. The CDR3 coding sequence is TGTGCCAGTAGTACCGTGGGGGCTGCTCCTGACAATCAGCCCCAGCATTTT.